This entry lists 10 T cell receptor beta chains sequenced from one sample in a study of glioma-infiltrating T cells (dated by TCRdb to 2016 to 2018). Reads for this sample came from an Illumina MiSeq. TCR alpha and beta CDR3 regions were amplified with the iRepertoire nested amplicon-rescue multiplex PCR (arm-PCR) platform from RNA. Through fastp at Q25 and MiXCR, TCRdb rebuilt clones from the public reads, retaining in-frame beta chains. All rows with the same CDR3 protein become a single entry with the most common DNA and genes. The sample records about 89,000 distinct CDR3 sequences, 23% of which are singletons. Together, the top ten hold approximately 6.7% of the sample. Source material: glioma tissue, nonneoplastic brain tissue, or PBMCs (not recorded which). All receptors derive from a human donor with low-grade glioma or glioblastoma, undergoing nonglioma brain surgery, or in good health (not recorded which).

The rearrangement links TRBV5-1 to TRBJ2-1; the D gene could be TRBD1 or TRBD2 (5 bases each). Trimming left V 4 bases short and J 7 bases short, with 21 bases between. The germline V gene has CDR1 SGHRS and CDR2 YFSETQ. This CDR3 has 16 amino acids. Here the CDR3 reads CASSLRPDAGGNEQFF. The CDR3 coding sequence is TGCGCCAGCAGCCTCCGTCCGGATGCTGGGGGAAATGAGCAGTTCTTC.

This clonotype was counted between two and nine times. The gene calls are TRBV3-1 and TRBJ2-1, with TRBD2 identical over 7 bases. The CDR3 covers 15 residues. The germline V gene encodes CDR1 LGHDT and CDR2 YNNKEL (reference sequence). V was pared by 4 bases and J by 4 bases, with 7 bases of the junction left unmatched. CDR3 protein: CASSPRGVGYNEQFF. DNA for the CDR3: TGTGCCAGCAGCCCCCGGGGGGTGGGGTACAATGAGCAGTTCTTC.

Regarding this clonotype: This may come from a read error, since a much larger clone is one base off. The chain employs TRBV5-1 and TRBJ2-1; no firm D call. The germline V gene has CDR1 SGHRS and CDR2 YFSETQ. CDR3 size: 13 residues. In DNA form, the CDR3 reads TGCGCCAGCAGCTTGGGCCCTCTCAATGAGCAGCTCTTC. Its protein is CASSLGPLNEQLF.

In this sample, this clonotype turned up many times. V usage is TRBV20-1 and J usage is TRBJ2-2; the D gene is possibly TRBD2 (6 bases). This CDR3 contains 16 residues. The germline V gene has CDR1 DFQATT and CDR2 SNEGSKA (reference sequence). The V end was cut by 0 bases, the J end by 4 bases, with 15 bases between. CDR3 bases: TGCAGTGCTAGAGATCAATTTGGAGGGATCACCGGGGAGCTGTTTTTT. Translation: CSARDQFGGITGELFF.

Of note for this clonotype: A much bigger clone sits one base away, suggesting this may be a read error. This chain uses TRBV29-1 with TRBJ2-5; D not resolved. Germline-derived CDR1 and CDR2 are SQVTM and ANQGSEA. V was shortened by 4 bases and J by 2 bases, with 8 bases between the two germline ends. CDR3 length: 12 residues. Here the CDR3 reads CSVVIGQETQYF. In nucleotides, the CDR3 is TGCAGCGTTGTGATTGGGCAAGAGACCCAGTACTTC.

This clonotype was seen ten or more times. The V gene is TRBV20-1, the J gene TRBJ2-7; possible D gene TRBD1, 6 bases. The CDR3 extends over 15 amino acids. Trimming removed 0 bases from V and 2 bases from J, with 14 bases in between. Per germline, CDR1 DFQATT and CDR2 SNEGSKA (reference sequence). CDR3 region: CSARDEPSGAYEQYF. The DNA of the CDR3 is TGCAGTGCTAGAGATGAACCCTCAGGGGCCTACGAGCAGTACTTC.

This clonotype was seen many times. V gene TRBV20-1 combines with J gene TRBJ2-1; TRBD2 aligns across 8 bases. The CDR3 length is 16 residues. J was trimmed by 9 bases and V by 2 bases; bases with no gene match: 15. Germline-derived CDR1 and CDR2 are DFQATT and SNEGSKA (reference sequence). The CDR3 coding sequence is TGCAGTGCTAGATCCTTGACCGGGGGGGTACGTGGTGAGCAGTTCTTC. It specifies CSARSLTGGVRGEQFF.

At least ten counts were recorded for this clonotype. V is TRBV27 and J is TRBJ2-7; unclear D gene. The germline CDR1 and CDR2 sequences are MNHEY and SMNVEV (reference sequence). This CDR3 is 11 amino acids long. The V end lost 8 bases, the J end lost 4 bases, and 9 bases lay between the germline ends. CDR3: CASGYSYEQYF. The CDR3 coding sequence is TGTGCCAGCGGCTACTCTTACGAGCAGTACTTC.

Comments on this clonotype: Just one base apart from a much larger clone, this may be a read error. The chain has TRBV5-6 and TRBJ1-2; D not certain. Germline-derived CDR1 and CDR2 are SGHDT and YYEEEE. The CDR3 covers 14 residues. Trimming removed 0 bases at V and 2 bases at J, with 8 bases between. CDR3: CASSLEEVNYGYTF. CDR3 DNA sequence: TGTGCCAGCAGCTTGGAAGAAGTCAACTATGGCTACACCTTC.

This clonotype was counted ten times or more. CDR3 DNA: TGTGCCAGCAGCAAGACTAGTCGGCGGTCCAATGAGCAGTTCTTC. Encoded protein: CASSKTSRRSNEQFF. This chain uses TRBV6-1 with TRBJ2-1; a weak D match, TRBD2 (6 bases). The CDR3 runs 15 residues. V lost 6 bases and J 6 bases, leaving 18 bases between the germline ends. Germline V CDR1 and CDR2: MNHNS, SASEGT.